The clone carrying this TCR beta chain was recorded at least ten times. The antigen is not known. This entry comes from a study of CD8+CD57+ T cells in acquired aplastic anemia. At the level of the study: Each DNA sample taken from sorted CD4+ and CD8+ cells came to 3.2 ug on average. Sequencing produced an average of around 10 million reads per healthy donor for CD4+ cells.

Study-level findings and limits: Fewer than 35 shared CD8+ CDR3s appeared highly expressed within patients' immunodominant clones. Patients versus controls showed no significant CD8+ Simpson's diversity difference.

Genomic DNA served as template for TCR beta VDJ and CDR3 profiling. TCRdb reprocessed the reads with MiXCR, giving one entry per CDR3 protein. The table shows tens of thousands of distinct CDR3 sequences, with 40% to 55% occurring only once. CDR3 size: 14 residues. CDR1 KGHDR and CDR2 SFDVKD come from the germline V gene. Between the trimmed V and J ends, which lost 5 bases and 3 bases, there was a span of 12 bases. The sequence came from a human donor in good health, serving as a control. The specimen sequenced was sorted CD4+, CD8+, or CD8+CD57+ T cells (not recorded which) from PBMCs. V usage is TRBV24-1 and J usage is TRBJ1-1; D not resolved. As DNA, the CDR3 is TGTGCCACCAGTGGAGGAGGGAGGGACACTGAAGCTTTCTTT. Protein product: CATSGGGRDTEAFF.